Described below is a single T cell receptor beta chain sequence and its context. The specificity of this receptor is unknown. Base qualities are missing; no much larger clone stands one base away. Every donor in the study was a healthy Caucasian. Three pairs of female monozygotic twins, all aged 18 to 29 years, were included in the twin cohort. RNA for TCR libraries was isolated from peripheral blood mononuclear cells. The data derive from a study of identical twins (dated by TCRdb to the mid-2010s). Looking at the study overall: The study deep-sequenced TCR alpha and beta repertoires from monozygotic twins, unrelated adults of various ages and cord blood to test whether fetal clonotypes persist. To rule out contamination, replicate twin experiments were performed at different times with different library preparation protocols. Points the paper makes about the study in general: Zero-insertion analyses could be partly confounded by invariant T cells such as MAIT and iNKT, although diverse VJ usage argued against such confounding for most clonotypes. In monozygotic twins, out-of-frame TCR alpha sharing was systematically underestimated by recombination models, although the models agreed with sharing between unrelated individuals. Excess twin sharing in beta out-of-frame sequences was weaker because fewer shared sequences lowered the signal-to-noise ratio. Abundant cord blood beta clonotypes carried fewer insertions; young adult naive repertoires showed a weaker similar trend, while memory repertoires showed none. Conclusions relied on cross-sectional statistical analysis, since the same donors could not be followed over many years. Compared with coincidental sharing between unrelated individuals, out-of-frame TCR alpha sequences shared between twins had an excess of sequences with low generation probability.

At the junction V is shortened by 3 bases and J by 5 bases, with 23 bases in between. Counted from cysteine to phenylalanine, this CDR3 has 17 amino acids. Only CDR3 DNA remains: 51 bases, in frame from the first base. The method behind the library was 5' RACE. Sequencing used an Illumina HiSeq 2000. A universal primer binding site was introduced by template switching, and a unique molecular identifier was present in the final cDNA, enabling accurate counting of TCR cDNA molecules. Specific primers in the conserved constant-segment region were used to synthesize first-strand cDNA for TCR alpha and beta chains. To control for contamination, each cDNA library was double barcoded with a SMART-Mk sample barcode plus Illumina barcodes. TruSeq adapter sequences along with Illumina sample barcodes were introduced in two successive PCR steps. TCR alpha and beta cDNA libraries were sequenced on the Illumina HiSeq platform with custom primers. Per the authors' processing: Unique molecular identifiers were extracted from raw reads with MiGEC, and CDR3 positions were determined with MiXCR. For each individual, recombination models were inferred using an EM algorithm with the repgenHMM and IGoR tools. The tcR package in R was used for shared clonotype analysis, with sharing normalized by the product of cloneset sizes. Out-of-frame nonproductive sequences were analyzed to study raw recombination free of thymic and clonal selection effects. Clones were called with MiXCR by TCRdb after fastp trimmed the public reads at Q25, and only in-frame beta chains were retained. Rows with one shared CDR3 protein collapse into an entry with the most common genes and DNA. The authors' filters were not applied to this entry. The sample contains about 720,000 distinct CDR3 sequences, around a sixth of them found a single time. The top ten hold approximately 14% of the sample.

In addition, the sample was reused for a study of T cells expressing NK-cell markers. As noted in the second study: In sorted CD3+CD56+NKG2C+, CD3+CD56+NKG2C- and CD3+CD56-NKG2C+ T-cell subsets from eight or nine donors, TCR beta-chain repertoires were profiled. Among the eight sequenced donors, seven were HCMV-seropositive and one was HCMV-seronegative. In several experiments an anti-gammadeltaTCR antibody was added to restrict sorting to alphabetaTCR-expressing T cells. In six donors, the dominant CD3+CD56+NKG2C+ clonotypes ranked among the top 10 CD8+ clonotypes, making up about 1.0-8% of CD8+ T cells. Those dominant clonotypes were again the most abundant among CD3+CD56-NKG2C+ cells in a handful of donors, at roughly 28.3-60.1%. Whether the expanded NKG2C-expressing T cell clones were specific for HCMV antigens was left unclear. All eight donors whose samples were sequenced were randomly selected healthy volunteers, three of them men and five women. HCMV-specific IgG was detected in serum with a commercial ELISA kit to determine HCMV serostatus. For six donors, bulk peripheral blood T-cell repertoires were additionally sequenced from unsorted PBMC. Reads were demultiplexed and grouped by UMI with MIGEC, and clonotypes were assembled and quantified with MiTCR. Only TCR cDNA sequences supported by at least two reads were kept to exclude erroneous sequences. Downstream repertoire analysis used the tcR package, and clonotypes were matched across fractions by CDR3 nucleotide sequence plus V segment. VDJmatch was used to annotate antigen specificity against VDJdb, with one amino acid substitution in CDR3 allowed.

The clonotype was recovered from a woman aged 18-29 years in good health. Sequencing used PBMCs. The receptor chain draws on TRBV12-3 or TRBV12-4 and TRBJ2-7; D gene: possibly TRBD2, on 6 matching bases. The CDR3: CASSLFPTAGTGNEQYF. The DNA sequence reads TGTGCCAGCAGTTTGTTTCCGACTGCCGGGACTGGCAACGAGCAGTACTTC.